The source of this TCR beta chain is a study of identical twins. There are a few counts of this clonotype. Per the germline V gene, CDR1 is ENHRY and CDR2 is SYGVKD. V was cut by 3 bases and J by 2 bases, with 10 bases left in between. The CDR3 consists of 14 residues. Each CDR3 protein is one row after TCRdb ran MiXCR on the 5' RACE reads. The data hold over 500,000 distinct CDR3 sequences, with approximately 22% observed a single time. This sample was shared with a second study, whose subject was T cells expressing NK-cell markers.

The sample taken for sequencing was CD4+ T cells sorted from blood. This clonotype originated in a young woman in good health. The chain is built from TRBV10-3 and TRBJ2-5, with D uncertain. The CDR3 bases are TGTGCCATCAGTGACCCCCCAGCACAAGAGACCCAGTACTTC. It yields the protein CAISDPPAQETQYF.